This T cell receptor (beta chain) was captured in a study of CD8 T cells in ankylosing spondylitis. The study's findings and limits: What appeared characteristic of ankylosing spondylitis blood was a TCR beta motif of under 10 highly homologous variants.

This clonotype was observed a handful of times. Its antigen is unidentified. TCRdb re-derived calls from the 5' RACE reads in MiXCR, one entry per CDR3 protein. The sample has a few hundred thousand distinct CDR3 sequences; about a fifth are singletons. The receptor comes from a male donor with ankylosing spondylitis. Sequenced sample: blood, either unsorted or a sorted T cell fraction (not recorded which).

The CDR3 DNA is TGTGCCAGCAGTCCCTCCCCTAGCGGGAGTAACATTCAGTACTTC. Protein sequence: CASSPSPSGSNIQYF. The chain carries TRBV2 and TRBJ2-4; 10 bases align to TRBD2. CDR3 length equals 15 residues. J was trimmed by 7 bases and V by 5 bases; bases with no gene match: 8. Germline V gives CDR1 SNHLY, CDR2 FYNNEI.